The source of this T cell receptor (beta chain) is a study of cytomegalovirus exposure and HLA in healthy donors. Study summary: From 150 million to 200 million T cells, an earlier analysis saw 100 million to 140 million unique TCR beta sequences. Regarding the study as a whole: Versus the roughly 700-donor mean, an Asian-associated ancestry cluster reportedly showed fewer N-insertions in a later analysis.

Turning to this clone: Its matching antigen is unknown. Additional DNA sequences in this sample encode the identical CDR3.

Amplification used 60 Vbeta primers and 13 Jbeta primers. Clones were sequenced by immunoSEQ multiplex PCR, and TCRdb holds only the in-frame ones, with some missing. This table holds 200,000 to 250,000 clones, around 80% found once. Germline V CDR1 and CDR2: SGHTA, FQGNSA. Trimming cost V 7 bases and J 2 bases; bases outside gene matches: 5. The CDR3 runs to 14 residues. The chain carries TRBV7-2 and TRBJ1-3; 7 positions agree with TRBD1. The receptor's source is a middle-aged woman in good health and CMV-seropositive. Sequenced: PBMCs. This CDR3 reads CASTPQGTGNTIYF. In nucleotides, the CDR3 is TGTGCCAGCACCCCACAGGGGACTGGAAACACCATATATTTT.